This T cell receptor (beta chain) was observed in a study of control samples from healthy donors and cancer patients. The V and J ends lost 4 bases and 5 bases, in that order; junction bases with no gene match: 10. The CDR3 is 15 residues long. Looked up from germline, CDR1 is SEHNR and CDR2 is FQNEAQ (reference sequence). Here immunoSEQ multiplex PCR was the method, and the copy in TCRdb shows in-frame clones only, minus some. In the table there are about 3,000 clones, around 94% of which are singletons. The chain joins TRBV7-9 to TRBJ1-2; TRBD1 matches 7 bases. The source material was PBMCs. The receptor was isolated from a man between 65 and 85 years old with lung cancer. The CDR3 coding sequence is TGTGCCAGCAGCTCAAGCCACGGACAGGAATATGGCTACACCTTC. Translation gives CASSSSHGQEYGYTF.